The clone carrying this T cell receptor (beta chain) was found many times. At one boundary the junction diverges from the germline segment, which might be a read error. Germline lookup yields CDR1 SSHAT and CDR2 FNYEAQ (reference sequence). CDR3 size: 18 residues. This sample stems from a study of human T cells and chemical hapten exposure. Across the study: The scalp of each patient received a weekly diphenylcyclopropenone dose for the full roughly 26-week study.

One entry per CDR3 protein results from TCRdb running MiXCR on the RACE reads. This table has under 400,000 distinct CDR3 sequences, 4.5% to 5.5% appearing once. As to time point: pre-sensitization, week 0. Described treatment: therapeutic diphenylcyclopropenone sensitization with weekly scalp DPC. This receptor was obtained from a woman between 45 and 65 years old with alopecia areata. Some clones in this sample may be carry-over from other donors' samples. The chain carries TRBV7-7 and TRBJ2-3, with D uncertain. This material consisted of whole blood, taken in connection with sensitization to the hapten diphenylcyclopropenone (DPC). CDR3 amino acids: CASRLGHLSHSSTDTQYF. The CDR3, as DNA: TGTGCCAGCAGATTAGGGCACTTATCCCATTCTAGCACAGATACGCAGTATTTT. The whole variable domain, filled in from reference TRBV7-7 and TRBJ2-3, reads GAGVSQSPRYKVTKRGQDVTLRCDPISSHATLYWYQQALGQGPEFLTYFNYEAQPDKSGLPSDRFSAERPEGSISTLTIQRTEQRDSAMYRCASRLGHLSHSSTDTQYFGPGTRLTVL.